The 16 T cell receptor beta chains below come from one sample, sequenced in a study of blood T cell repertoires in COVID-19. Repertoires were generated with immunoSEQ multiplex PCR, while TCRdb's copy carries only in-frame clones and drops some. The data contain 300,000 to 450,000 clones, about 89% of them singletons. Material: peripheral blood. The receptors come from a woman aged 25-40 years with COVID-19, enrolled during active disease.

V gene TRBV10-3 combines with J gene TRBJ1-1; weak D call: TRBD1 (5 bases). The V end was cut by 8 bases, the J end by 2 bases, with 12 bases between. Germline CDR1 ENHRY, CDR2 SYGVKD. The length of the CDR3 is 13 residues. This CDR3 is CAIGGGRNTEAFF. CDR3 coding DNA: TGTGCCATCGGCGGGGGACGAAACACTGAAGCTTTCTTT.

The genes are TRBV5-1 and TRBJ2-1; D is perhaps TRBD2 (6 bases). This CDR3 has 14 amino acids. Germline V CDR1 and CDR2: SGHRS, YFSETQ. V was cut by 3 bases and J by 8 bases, with 15 bases left in between. CDR3 DNA: TGCGCCAGCAGCTCCGACAGCTGGGGGGATGAGCAGTTCTTC. Translation: CASSSDSWGDEQFF.

The chain employs TRBV27 and TRBJ2-1; the match to TRBD2 covers 12 bases. Losses at the gene ends were 4 bases for V and 7 bases for J; bases not matched to a gene: 11. CDR1 is MNHEY, CDR2 SMNVEV, per germline (reference sequence). This CDR3 has 17 residues. The DNA of the CDR3 is TGTGCCAGCAGTTCTCTAACTAGCGGGGGGCTGGGAAATGAGCAGTTCTTC. Protein product: CASSSLTSGGLGNEQFF.

The sample holds one count of this clone. This chain connects TRBV9 to TRBJ2-4; 8 nucleotides align to TRBD2. Trimming cost V 2 bases and J 0 bases; bases outside gene matches: 1. The CDR3 contains 15 residues. Germline V gene data show CDR1 as SGDLS and CDR2 as YYNGEE. The CDR3 nucleotides read TGTGCCAGCAGCGTGCGGGGGGAAGCCAAAAACATTCAGTACTTC. This gives the protein CASSVRGEAKNIQYF.

The rearrangement joins TRBV10-3 to TRBJ1-5; D remains unclear. Germline CDR1 is ENHRY and CDR2 is SYGVKD. The CDR3 consists of 14 residues. The ends were cut back, 3 bases at V and 0 bases at J, with 6 bases in the middle. The CDR3 region has the DNA TGTGCCATCAGTGACATGAGTAGCAATCAGCCCCAGCATTTT. Translated, it gives CAISDMSSNQPQHF.

The rearrangement uses TRBV3-1 (or the pseudogene TRBV3-2) and TRBJ2-5, with 9 bases matching TRBD1. Per germline, CDR1 LGHDT and CDR2 YNNKEL (reference sequence). The V gene end was trimmed by 4 bases and the J gene end by 5 bases; junction bases not matched to a gene: 8. This CDR3 comprises 15 residues. The DNA for the CDR3 is TGTGCCAGCAGCCCTCCAACAGGGGGCGGTGAGACCCAGTACTTC. Translating it yields CASSPPTGGGETQYF.

This chain links TRBV18 with TRBJ1-3; TRBD1 agrees at 9 bases. The CDR3 spans 18 residues. The V segment lost 6 bases and the J segment 0 bases; nucleotides outside the gene matches: 12. The germline V gene encodes CDR1 KGHSH and CDR2 LQKENI. DNA for the CDR3: TGTGCCAGCTCCCCGGACAGGGGCCTCGCCTACTCTGGAAACACCATATATTTT. Translating gives CASSPDRGLAYSGNTIYF.

This clone appeared once. The V and J genes are TRBV7-8 and TRBJ2-7; perhaps TRBD2 as D (5 bases). CDR1 SGHVS and CDR2 FQNEAQ come from the germline V gene. The CDR3 totals 12 residues. V lost 0 bases and J 6 bases, leaving 6 bases between the germline ends. CDR3 nucleotides: TGTGCCAGCAGCTTAGCGCGGGTCGAGCAGTACTTC. Amino acids: CASSLARVEQYF.

CDR3 nucleotide sequence: TGTGCCAGGACCAATCATGCGGGACTCTCCTACAATGAGCAGTTCTTC. It is translated as CARTNHAGLSYNEQFF. The chain combines TRBV5-3 with TRBJ2-1, with D maybe TRBD2 (6 bases). TRBV5-3 belongs to the ORF category, with a function that is uncertain. The CDR3 length is 16 residues. The V and J ends lost 8 bases and 0 bases respectively, with 18 bases between them.

The chain couples TRBV10-3 to TRBJ1-6, with D tentatively TRBD1 (5 bases). The CDR3 runs to 17 residues. Trimming shortened V by 3 bases and J by 0 bases, and 12 bases separated the two germline ends. Germline V gene data show CDR1 as ENHRY and CDR2 as SYGVKD. The CDR3 spells CAISEREGSSYNSPLHF. The CDR3 nucleotides are TGTGCCATCAGTGAACGGGAGGGGAGCTCCTATAATTCACCCCTCCACTTT.

This chain links TRBV6-1 with TRBJ2-1, with 7 nucleotides matching TRBD1. CDR1 and CDR2 (germline): MNHNS, SASEGT. J was trimmed by 7 bases and V by 1 base; bases with no gene match: 7. The CDR3 consists of 15 residues. The CDR3 sequence is CASSEVIEGANEQFF. Written as DNA, the CDR3 is TGTGCCAGCAGTGAAGTAATAGAGGGGGCGAATGAGCAGTTCTTC.

The chain combines TRBV7-2 with TRBJ2-4, with 7 bases lining up with TRBD2. The CDR3 totals 15 residues. From germline, CDR1 is SGHTA and CDR2 FQGNSA. The junction had 7 bases not matched to a gene; V was cut back by 4 bases and J by 4 bases. The CDR3 nucleotides are TGTGCCAGCAGCTGGGAGGGGACGGTAAAAAACATTCAGTACTTC. This encodes CASSWEGTVKNIQYF.

The V call is TRBV2, the J call TRBJ2-5; TRBD1 agrees at 9 bases. Germline trimming cut 7 bases from V and 2 bases from J; bases unmatched to any gene: 17. CDR1 is SNHLY, CDR2 FYNNEI, per germline. CDR3 length: 18 residues. CDR3 sequence reads: CASTPRTGVQRRQETQYF. CDR3 DNA sequence: TGTGCCAGCACCCCCCGGACAGGGGTCCAAAGGAGACAAGAGACCCAGTACTTC.

The chain has TRBV6-5 and TRBJ2-7; no clear D gene. The germline V gene encodes CDR1 MNHEY and CDR2 SVGAGI. The CDR3 is made up of 13 amino acids. Trimming left V 6 bases short and J 6 bases short, with 15 bases between. DNA for the CDR3: TGTGCCAGCAGAAGGTCCCTAGGTGGCGAGCAGTACTTC. This translates into CASRRSLGGEQYF.

This clone was seen a few times. This chain joins TRBV2 and TRBJ2-7, with 8 bases fitting TRBD2. The germline V gene encodes CDR1 SNHLY and CDR2 FYNNEI. The V gene end was trimmed by 8 bases and the J gene end by 3 bases; junction bases not matched to a gene: 6. This CDR3 region has 13 residues. The CDR3 DNA follows: TGTGCCAGCTCCCGGGAGGGGGGCTACGAGCAGTACGTC. This sequence encodes CASSREGGYEQYV.

The chain has TRBV6-2 or TRBV6-3 and TRBJ1-1; D perhaps matches TRBD1 (6 bases). The germline CDR1 and CDR2 sequences are MNHEY and SVGEGT. Trimming cost V 4 bases and J 4 bases, with 16 bases left between them. This CDR3 spans 15 amino acids. CDR3 residues: CASSSRGGGVTEAFF. The CDR3 nucleotides read TGTGCCAGCAGTTCCCGTGGGGGGGGCGTCACTGAAGCTTTCTTT.